The next 12 T cell receptor beta chains were all read from a single sample in a study of technical replicates of blood from several donors. Here immunoSEQ multiplex PCR was the method, and the copy in TCRdb shows in-frame clones only, minus some. Of some 10,000 clones in the sample, less than 95% were seen once. Sample: PBMCs. The source is a human donor in good health.

This chain links TRBV6-5 with TRBJ2-7; maybe TRBD1 (9 bases). The CDR3 has 14 residues. Germline CDR1 reads MNHEY; CDR2 reads SVGAGI. Trimming removed 7 bases from V and 3 bases from J, with 16 bases in between. The CDR3 sequence: CASNRGGQGYEQYF. Here the CDR3 DNA reads TGTGCCAGCAACCGGGGGGGACAGGGCTACGAGCAGTACTTC.

The sample holds one count of this clone. The chain uses TRBV7-2 and TRBJ2-5, with 7 nucleotides matching TRBD1. The junction had 8 bases not matched to a gene; V was cut back by 3 bases and J by 1 base. Germline-derived CDR1 and CDR2 are SGHTA and FQGNSA. The CDR3 is made up of 16 amino acids. Here the CDR3 reads CASSLSTGLGQETQYF. CDR3 bases: TGTGCCAGCAGCTTGTCGACAGGGTTGGGCCAAGAGACCCAGTACTTC.

The genes are TRBV7-9 and TRBJ2-3; the D gene is possibly TRBD2 (6 bases). There are 15 residues in the CDR3. Per the germline V gene, CDR1 is SEHNR and CDR2 is FQNEAQ (reference sequence). The V end lost 4 bases, the J end lost 0 bases, and 11 bases lay between the germline ends. In DNA, the CDR3 is TGTGCCAGCAGCTCAGGAGGGGCTAGCACAGATACGCAGTATTTT. It encodes CASSSGGASTDTQYF.

This sequence joins TRBV4-2 and TRBJ1-4; TRBD1 matches at 8 bases. The CDR3 totals 15 residues. V trimming: 1 base; J trimming: 8 bases; junction bases outside the gene matches: 6. Germline lookup yields CDR1 LGHNA and CDR2 YNFKEQ. CDR3 region: CASSQGVTGGEKLFF. CDR3 in DNA: TGTGCCAGCAGCCAAGGGGTAACAGGGGGGGAAAAACTGTTTTTT.

This clone was counted a single time. The V and J genes are TRBV14 and TRBJ2-7, with 11 bases aligning to TRBD2. In germline, CDR1 is SGHDN, CDR2 FVKESK. J lost 4 bases, V lost 1 base, and 0 bases had no gene match. CDR3 length: 14 amino acids. The CDR3 reads CASSQVAGGYEQYF. For the CDR3, the DNA is TGTGCCAGCAGCCAAGTAGCGGGAGGGTACGAGCAGTACTTC.

V is TRBV5-4 and J is TRBJ2-1; 9 bases match TRBD2. The CDR3 is 15 amino acids. Germline V gene data show CDR1 as SGHNT and CDR2 as YYREEE (reference sequence). Trimming at V came to 5 bases and at J to 0 bases, leaving 3 bases not matched to a gene. The CDR3: CASRFSGSSYNEQFF. For the CDR3, the DNA is TGTGCCAGCAGGTTTAGCGGGAGCTCCTACAATGAGCAGTTCTTC.

The rearrangement links TRBV6-1 to TRBJ2-3, with D hard to call. The CDR3 length is 12 residues. The V gene lost 5 bases and the J gene lost 6 bases, with 9 bases spanning the gap. The germline gives CDR1 MNHNS, CDR2 SASEGT. The CDR3, as DNA: TGTGCCAGCAGTCCGCGGTGGGATACGCAGTATTTT. Translated, it gives CASSPRWDTQYF.

The chain combines TRBV30 with TRBJ2-7, with TRBD1 matching 7 bases. Germline values: CDR1 GTSNPN, CDR2 SVGIG (reference sequence). The V segment lost 1 base and the J segment 3 bases; nucleotides outside the gene matches: 6. This CDR3 contains 14 residues. The CDR3 nucleotides read TGTGCCTGGAGTGGAAAATGGGACAGCTACGAGCAGTACTTC. It specifies CAWSGKWDSYEQYF.

This clone occurred once. CDR3 protein: CASSISLELAHEQYF. Here the CDR3 DNA reads TGTGCCAGTAGTATAAGCCTGGAACTAGCCCACGAGCAGTACTTC. This chain links TRBV19 with TRBJ2-7; TRBD2 is a possible D gene (6 bases). Trimming stripped 2 bases from V and 5 bases from J, with 16 bases between. CDR3 length: 15 amino acids. The V gene's germline CDR1 is LNHDA and CDR2 SQIVND (reference sequence).

CDR3 residues: CASRRTGGTEAFF. CDR3 DNA: TGTGCCAGCAGAAGGACAGGGGGCACTGAAGCTTTCTTT. The chain couples TRBV6-5 to TRBJ1-1, with TRBD1 matching over 10 bases. CDR3 length equals 13 residues. CDR1 is MNHEY, CDR2 SVGAGI, per germline. V shed 6 bases, J shed 4 bases, and the junction held 2 bases outside the gene matches.

The genes are TRBV10-1 and TRBJ2-7; the D gene is possibly TRBD1 (5 bases). The CDR3 runs 14 residues. From germline, CDR1 is WNHNN and CDR2 SYGVQD (reference sequence). V lost 4 bases, J lost 5 bases, and 15 bases lay in between. In nucleotides, the CDR3 is TGCGCCAGCAGTGCGACAGAAGAAAGTGACGAGCAGTACTTC. Its translation: CASSATEESDEQYF.

This clone was seen only once. V and J are TRBV18 and TRBJ2-5, with a possible D match to TRBD1 (6 bases). Germline V gives CDR1 KGHSH, CDR2 LQKENI. V was clipped by 5 bases and J by 4 bases, with 11 bases between them. The CDR3 runs to 13 residues. For the CDR3, the DNA is TGTGCCAGCTCATCTGACAGGTCAGAGACCCAGTACTTC. The encoded protein is CASSSDRSETQYF.